This T cell receptor beta chain came from a study of blood T cell repertoires in COVID-19 (dated by TCRdb to about 2020). Turning to the overall study: Samples from collaborators originated in the United States, Italy and Spain and spanned both the acute and convalescent phases of COVID-19. The prospective study material was composed of cDNA or gDNA derived from T cells, B-cell-depleted T cells, or PBMCs. The dataset comprised deeply sampled blood TCRbeta repertoires from subjects exposed to, actively infected with, or recovered from COVID-19. The repertoires were released in a freely available public database intended as a resource for research on the immune response to SARS-CoV-2. Samples came from the ongoing ImmuneRACE study (first 160 participants) plus 1,254 subjects from 6 global collaborators. Nearly every sample came with metadata listing a de-identified subject ID, COVID-19 status, age in years and sex. Where available, HLA class I and class II types were obtained from metadata supplied by the sample provider rather than from assay-based typing.

There are a few counts of this clone. Its antigen remains unidentified. No base qualities exist here, and no much larger clone lies one base off it. Broad study findings and their caveats: The quantity of clinical and demographic metadata differed by source and by participant and was supplied without curation.

TCRbeta CDR3 regions were amplified from genomic DNA using the immunoSEQ Assay, a bias-controlled multiplex PCR. Processing in the source paper ran as follows. The number of nucleated cells in each sample was estimated by amplification of reference gene primers within the assay. To quantify the absolute abundance of each unique TCRbeta CDR3 rearrangement, sequence reads were collapsed and filtered. Productive Simpson clonality was computed per sample as the square root of Simpson's diversity index over productive rearrangements. TCRdb took over this immuneACCESS table, retaining in-frame rearrangements with V and J assigned. Such tables are incomplete; in checked studies, under half of the missing clones stem from an unresolved V gene, and the remainder is unexplained. Clone size and V and J calls were adopted from that table, with D and trimming inferred from the DNA. The sample includes some 80,000 clones, with roughly 80% observed a single time. Of the sample, approximately 12% is held by the ten largest clones.

The CDR3, cysteine through phenylalanine, is 14 amino acids long. Of all the DNA, just the CDR3 is kept, 42 bases in frame from base 1. From a lookup of the germline V gene, CDR1 and CDR2 are SGHRS and YFSETQ. V lost 0 bases and J lost 2 bases; the stretch between them is 8 bases long. Collaborating institutions collected whole blood in K2EDTA tubes following their own protocols. For TCRbeta analysis, collaborators shipped samples in one of three forms: frozen whole blood, isolated PBMCs, or DNA extracted from either of those sample types. The rearranged chain carries TRBV5-1 and TRBJ1-2, with no reliable assignment of the D segment. Sequenced material: peripheral blood. This receptor was taken from an elderly man with acute or convalescent COVID-19. The nucleotides read TGCGCCAGCAGCTTGGGGGGAGAGAACTATGGCTACACCTTC. It codes for CASSLGGENYGYTF.